This record concerns one T cell receptor beta chain sequence. Authors' methods: Amplification from reference gene primers served as the basis for estimated nucleated cell counts. Method: immunoSEQ multiplex PCR; TCRdb's copy keeps in-frame clones and lacks some. V and J calls and clone size are copied from that table; D and trimming were computed from the DNA. The sample shows 100,000 to 150,000 clones, around nine tenths of them seen only once. This sample stems from a study of blood T cell repertoires in COVID-19. About the study: The analysed material was cDNA or gDNA that came from T cells, B-cell-depleted T cells, or PBMCs.

With V trimmed by 1 base and J by 14 bases, 8 bases remained unmatched. Germline loops: CDR1 KGHSH, CDR2 LQKENI. The CDR3 runs to 13 residues. The chain carries TRBV18 and TRBJ2-1; 7 positions agree with TRBD1. Sequenced sample: PBMCs or T cells enriched from blood (not recorded which). This sequence was found in a woman aged 45-65 years who had recovered from COVID-19. The CDR3 DNA sequence: TGTGCCAGCTCACCACGGACCGACAGGGTAGAGTTCTTC. It encodes CASSPRTDRVEFF.